The next 16 T cell receptor beta chains were all read from a single sample in a study of CD8+ T cells in alopecia areata. After pooling, cutaneous lymph node cells were sorted with CD4, CD8alpha, NKG2D, NKG2ACE and other markers. RNA extraction and reverse transcription yielded cDNA as sequencing template. This table comes from immunoSEQ multiplex PCR, and its TCRdb copy is limited to in-frame clones, with some not included. This set yields 250,000 or so clones and no singletons; the top ten hold 0.9% to 1.5%. The sequenced material came from CD4+ T cells sorted from a lymph node. The source is a C3H/HeJ mouse with alopecia areata. For this strain, the MHC haplotype corresponds to H2-k.

This clone was counted between two and nine times. All gene names here are mouse names. The CDR3 goes on 4 residues after the read ends, and that part is filled in from the germline J gene. The chain couples TRBV17 to TRBJ1-1; tentatively, D is TRBD1 (6 bases). This CDR3 contains 12 residues. Germline loops: CDR1 MNHDT, CDR2 YYDKIL. CDR3 DNA (partial): TGTGCTAGCAGTACAGGGACAACA. Its protein product is CASSTGTT. From start to end, the CDR3 is CASSTGTTEVFF. Supplemented by reference TRBV17 and TRBJ1-1, the full variable domain reads DTTVKQNPRYKLARVGKPVNLICSQTMNHDTMYWYQKKPNQAPKLLLFYYDKILNREADTFEKFQSSRPNNSFCSLYIGSAGLEYSAMYLCASSTGTTEVFFGKGTRLTVV.

Concerning this clone itself: Genes and germline are mouse. The CDR3 goes on 4 residues after the read ends, and that part is filled in from the germline J gene. The same CDR3 can be traced to other DNA sequences in this sample. The chain links TRBV1 to TRBJ2-7; 9 bases map to TRBD2. This CDR3 is 15 amino acids long. CDR1 NSQYPW and CDR2 LRSPGD come from the germline V gene (reference sequence). The V segment lost 1 base and the J segment 0 bases; nucleotides outside the gene matches: 1. The CDR3 sequence is CTCSAAGGVSYEQYF. The covered CDR3 bases are TGCACCTGCAGTGCAGCTGGGGGGGTCTCCTAT.

Comment on this clone: The gene symbols are mouse symbols. The DNA ends 4 residues before the CDR3 does, and the rest of the CDR3 is filled in from the germline J gene. Other DNA sequences in this specimen translate into the identical CDR3. The chain has TRBV13-2 and TRBJ1-2; no firm D call. V lost 5 bases and J 0 bases, leaving 8 bases between the germline ends. Germline V lookup: CDR1 NNHNN, CDR2 SYGAGS (reference sequence). The length of the CDR3 is 13 residues. The sequenced part of the CDR3 DNA is TGTGCCAGCGGACACACAGCAAACTCC. Amino acids: CASGHTANS. The CDR3 as a whole reads CASGHTANSDYTF.

The table lists this clone with a few counts. Any gene name here is a mouse gene name. The read stops 4 residues short of the end of the CDR3; the missing end is completed from the germline J gene. Other DNA sequences in the sample encode the same CDR3. The chain links TRBV5 to TRBJ2-3, with unresolved D. The CDR3 sequence is 12 residues long. Germline V gene lookup returns CDR1 LGHNA and CDR2 YNLKQL (reference sequence). Trimming shortened V by 1 base and J by 3 bases, and 2 bases separated the two germline ends. The covered CDR3 bases are TGTGCCAGCAGCCAAGGGGCAGAA. This encodes CASSQGAE. The entire CDR3 is CASSQGAETLYF.

This clone came up a few times. These gene names are mouse names. This sample also contains other DNA sequences that code for the same CDR3. The CDR3 bases that were read are TGTGCCTGGAGTCTACTGGGGAACACCGGG. Its translation is CAWSLLGNTG. In full, the CDR3 is CAWSLLGNTGQLYF. This chain uses TRBV31 with TRBJ2-2, with TRBD2 matching 7 bases. The observed sequence ends 4 residues before the CDR3 terminus, with the missing tail filled in from the germline J gene. This CDR3 region has 14 residues. V shed 0 bases, J shed 2 bases, and the junction held 0 bases outside the gene matches. Germline V lookup: CDR1 GKSSPN, CDR2 SITVG.

This clone turned up a few times. The listed genes are named as in mouse. The read gets to within 4 residues of the CDR3 end, and the germline J gene fills in the rest. J is TRBJ1-1 and V is TRBV13-1; TRBD1 is a possible D gene (6 bases). This CDR3 has 14 residues. CDR1 and CDR2 (germline): NSHNY, SYGAGN. V was shortened by 2 bases and J by 0 bases, with 8 bases between the two germline ends. The DNA read from the CDR3 is TGTGCCAGCAGTGAGGGGGACACAAACACA. Its protein is CASSEGDTNT. Given in full, the CDR3 is CASSEGDTNTEVFF.

This clone was found a few times. The gene symbols are mouse symbols. Read coverage stops 4 residues before the CDR3 terminus; the germline J gene supplies the remainder. The same CDR3 can be traced to other DNA sequences in this sample. The chain recombines TRBV19 with TRBJ2-2; the match to TRBD1 covers 9 bases. CDR3 length: 15 residues. V gave up 5 bases and J gave up 0 bases; unmatched junction bases: 2. CDR1 and CDR2 (germline): FNHDT, SITEND (reference sequence). The CDR3: CASRGTGTNTGQLYF. The CDR3 bases that were read are TGTGCCAGCAGAGGGACAGGGACAAACACCGGG.

This clone was found a few times. Gene and germline names: mouse. Coverage ceases 4 residues before the CDR3 finishes, and the germline J gene fills in the end. The gene calls are TRBV5 and TRBJ1-1; 7 bases are shared with TRBD1. Germline loops: CDR1 LGHNA, CDR2 YNLKQL (reference sequence). The CDR3 length is 15 residues. CDR3 bases read: TGTGCCAGCAGCCAAGAAGGGGAGGGGGCATCA. Translation: CASSQEGEGAS. The whole CDR3 protein reads CASSQEGEGASEVFF.

This clone showed up just a few times. Genes here carry mouse names. From the germline J gene comes the end of the CDR3, since the read stops 4 residues before it. At the DNA level, this CDR3 is encoded by other sequences in the same sample as well. The genes are TRBV13-1 and TRBJ2-5; TRBD1 agrees at 7 bases. CDR1 NSHNY and CDR2 SYGAGN come from the germline V gene. The CDR3 length is 13 residues. CDR3 amino acids: CASSETGEDTQYF. The part of the CDR3 DNA that was read is TGTGCCAGCAGTGAAACAGGGGAAGAC.

This clone occurred a few times. Gene names are the mouse ones. The read terminates 4 residues before the CDR3 end, so the remaining end is supplied by the germline J gene. The chain carries TRBV17 and TRBJ2-5; 8 nucleotides line up with TRBD1. This CDR3 is 15 amino acids long. Germline loops: CDR1 MNHDT, CDR2 YYDKIL. CDR3 amino acids: CASSSRGRRGDTQYF. The CDR3 bases that were read are TGTGCTAGCAGTAGCAGGGGGCGCAGAGGGGAC.

On this clone itself: Gene names follow the mouse nomenclature. Sequencing ends 4 residues short of the CDR3 end; the germline J gene provides the rest. At the DNA level, this CDR3 is encoded by other sequences in the same sample as well. The V gene is TRBV13-1, the J gene TRBJ2-7; possible D gene TRBD2, 5 bases. There are 13 residues in the CDR3. CDR1 NSHNY and CDR2 SYGAGN come from the germline V gene. V was cut by 5 bases and J by 0 bases, with 9 bases left in between. The sequenced part of the CDR3 DNA is TGTGCCAGCAGCCCTGGGAGCTCCTAT. Translated, it gives CASSPGSSY. The entire CDR3 is CASSPGSSYEQYF.

Regarding this clone: Any gene name here is a mouse gene name. The same CDR3 also results from other DNA sequences found in this sample. CDR3 loop: CTCSAGQGGAEQFF. The covered CDR3 bases are TGCACCTGCAGTGCGGGACAGGGAGGAGCT. The gene calls are TRBV1 and TRBJ2-1, with TRBD1 matching over 9 bases. The read ends 4 residues shy of where the CDR3 ends; the end is completed using the germline J gene. In germline, CDR1 is NSQYPW, CDR2 LRSPGD (reference sequence). The CDR3 is 14 residues long.

This clone has only a few counts. Mouse gene names apply. The observed sequence ends 4 residues before the CDR3 terminus, with the missing tail filled in from the germline J gene. The chain carries TRBV13-3 and TRBJ2-3; D is ambiguous. V shed 5 bases and J shed 3 bases, with 7 bases lying between them. The CDR3 runs 12 residues. Germline assignment: CDR1 NNHDY and CDR2 SYVADS. CDR3 sequence: CASSPRAETLYF. The CDR3 bases that were read are TGTGCCAGCAGCCCCAGGGCAGAA.

The table lists this clone with a few counts. Mouse germline and gene names are used. With the read ending 4 residues before the CDR3 end, the germline J gene is used to fill in that end. The chain combines TRBV31 with TRBJ2-5, with 10 bases lining up with TRBD2. Germline V lookup: CDR1 GKSSPN, CDR2 SITVG. This CDR3 spans 14 amino acids. V lost 6 bases to trimming and J lost 0 bases; unmatched junction nucleotides: 3. The sequenced CDR3 bases are TGTGCCTGCCGGGACTGGGGTAACCAAGAC. The encoded protein is CACRDWGNQD. The whole CDR3 protein is CACRDWGNQDTQYF.

This clone was observed a handful of times. Genes and germline come from the mouse. The CDR3 goes on 4 residues after the read ends, and that part is filled in from the germline J gene. The genes are TRBV13-1 and TRBJ1-2; 10 bases map to TRBD1. CDR1 and CDR2 from the germline V gene are NSHNY and SYGAGN. With V trimmed by 0 bases and J by 1 base, 3 bases remained unmatched. The CDR3 length is 16 residues. CDR3 protein: CASSDAWDRGNSDYTF. The CDR3 bases that were read are TGTGCCAGCAGTGATGCATGGGACAGGGGAAACTCC.

This clone occurred a few times. These gene names are mouse names. From the germline J gene comes the end of the CDR3, since the read stops 4 residues before it. The genes are TRBV12-1 and TRBJ1-2; the match to TRBD1 covers 10 bases. Unmatched junction bases numbered 3, after V lost 0 bases and J lost 3 bases. The CDR3 has 15 residues. The germline V gene has CDR1 SGHSN and CDR2 HYEKVE. CDR3 sequence reads: CASSLEGTGDSDYTF. The CDR3 bases that were read are TGTGCCAGCTCTCTCGAAGGGACAGGGGACTCC.